The T cell receptor (beta chain) under discussion was sequenced for a study of early T cells in non-severe SARS-CoV-2 infection. Overall study context: Sequenced material consisted of bulk RNA (from unsorted whole blood), and chains were unpaired.

A few counts support this clonotype. MiXCR, run by TCRdb on the 5' RACE reads, gives a single entry per CDR3 protein. The sample has 70,000 to 90,000 distinct CDR3 sequences, about 11% seen once. V was clipped by 7 bases and J by 9 bases, with 12 bases between them. CDR1 and CDR2 from the germline V gene are SEHNR and FQNEAQ (reference sequence). The CDR3 totals 12 residues. Sequenced sample: whole blood. V is TRBV7-9 and J is TRBJ2-2; D uncertain. The clonotype comes from an adult who was a healthcare worker with PCR-confirmed SARS-CoV-2 infection or an uninfected control (not recorded which). The CDR3 nucleotides are TGTGCCAGCACACCAACCCTGAGGGAGCTGTTTTTT. Its protein is CASTPTLRELFF.